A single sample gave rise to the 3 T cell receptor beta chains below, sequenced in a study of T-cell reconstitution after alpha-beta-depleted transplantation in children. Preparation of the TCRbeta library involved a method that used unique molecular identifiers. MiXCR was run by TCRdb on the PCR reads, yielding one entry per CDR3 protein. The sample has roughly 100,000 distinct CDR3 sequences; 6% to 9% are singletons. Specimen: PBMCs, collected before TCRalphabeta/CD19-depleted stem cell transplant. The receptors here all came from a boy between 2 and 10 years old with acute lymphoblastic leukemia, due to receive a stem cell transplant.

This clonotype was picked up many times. The CDR3 nucleotides are TGTGCCAGCAGGGGACTTAATTCATACAATGAGCAGTTCTTC. It is translated as CASRGLNSYNEQFF. The chain has TRBV7-2 and TRBJ2-1, with D maybe TRBD2 (6 bases). The CDR3 runs 14 residues. Trimming left V 6 bases short and J 4 bases short, with 13 bases between. Germline CDR1 and CDR2: SGHTA and FQGNSA. Variable domain in full (rest from reference TRBV7-2 and TRBJ2-1): GAGVSQSPSNKVTEKGKDVELRCDPISGHTALYWYRQSLGQGLEFLIYFQGNSAPDKSGLPSDRFSAERTGGSVSTLTIQRTQQEDSAVYLCASRGLNSYNEQFFGPGTRLTVL.

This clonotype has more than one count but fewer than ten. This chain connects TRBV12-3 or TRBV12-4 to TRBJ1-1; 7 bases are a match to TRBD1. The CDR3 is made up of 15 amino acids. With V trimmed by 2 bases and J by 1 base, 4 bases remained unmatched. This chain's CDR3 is CASSLWGQRNTEAFF. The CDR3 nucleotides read TGTGCCAGCAGTTTATGGGGACAGAGGAACACTGAAGCTTTCTTT.

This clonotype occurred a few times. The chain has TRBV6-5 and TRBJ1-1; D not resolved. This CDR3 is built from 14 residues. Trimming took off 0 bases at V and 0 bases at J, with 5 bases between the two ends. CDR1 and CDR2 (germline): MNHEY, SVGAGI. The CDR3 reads CASSYSRLNTEAFF. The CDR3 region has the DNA TGTGCCAGCAGTTACTCGAGGTTGAACACTGAAGCTTTCTTT.